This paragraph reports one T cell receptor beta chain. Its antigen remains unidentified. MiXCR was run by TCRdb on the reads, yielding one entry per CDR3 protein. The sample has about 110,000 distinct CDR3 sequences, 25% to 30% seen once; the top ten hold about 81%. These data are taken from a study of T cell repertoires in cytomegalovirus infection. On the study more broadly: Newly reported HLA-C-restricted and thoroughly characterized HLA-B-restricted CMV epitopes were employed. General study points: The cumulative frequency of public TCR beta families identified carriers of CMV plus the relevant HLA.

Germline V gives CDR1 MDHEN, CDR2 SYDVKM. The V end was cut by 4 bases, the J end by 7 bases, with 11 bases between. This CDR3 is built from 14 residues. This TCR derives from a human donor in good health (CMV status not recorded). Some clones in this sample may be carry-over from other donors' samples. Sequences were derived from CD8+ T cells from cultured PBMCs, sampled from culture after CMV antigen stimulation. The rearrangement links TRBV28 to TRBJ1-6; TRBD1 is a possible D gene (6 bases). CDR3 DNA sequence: TGTGCCAGCAGTTGGGGGCAGGTAAATTCACCCCTCCACTTT. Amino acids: CASSWGQVNSPLHF. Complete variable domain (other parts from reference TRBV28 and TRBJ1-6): DVKVTQSSRYLVKRTGEKVFLECVQDMDHENMFWYRQDPGLGLRLIYFSYDVKMKEKGDIPEGYSVSREKKERFSLILESASTNQTSMYLCASSWGQVNSPLHFGNGTRLTVT.